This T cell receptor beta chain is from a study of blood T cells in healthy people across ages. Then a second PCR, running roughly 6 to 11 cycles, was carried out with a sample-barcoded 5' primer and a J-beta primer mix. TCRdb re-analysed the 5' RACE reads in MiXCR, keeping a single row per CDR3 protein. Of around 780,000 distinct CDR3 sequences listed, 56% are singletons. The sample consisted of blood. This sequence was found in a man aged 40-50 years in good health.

The CDR3 sequence is CASRTSGPVYF. The CDR3 DNA reads as TGCGCCAGCAGGACCAGCGGGCCTGTGTATTTT. The J gene is TRBJ2-3, the V gene TRBV5-1, with D possibly TRBD2 on 6 matching bases. Germline assignment: CDR1 SGHRS and CDR2 YFSETQ. This CDR3 has 11 residues. V dropped 5 bases and J dropped 14 bases, with 15 bases sitting between them.